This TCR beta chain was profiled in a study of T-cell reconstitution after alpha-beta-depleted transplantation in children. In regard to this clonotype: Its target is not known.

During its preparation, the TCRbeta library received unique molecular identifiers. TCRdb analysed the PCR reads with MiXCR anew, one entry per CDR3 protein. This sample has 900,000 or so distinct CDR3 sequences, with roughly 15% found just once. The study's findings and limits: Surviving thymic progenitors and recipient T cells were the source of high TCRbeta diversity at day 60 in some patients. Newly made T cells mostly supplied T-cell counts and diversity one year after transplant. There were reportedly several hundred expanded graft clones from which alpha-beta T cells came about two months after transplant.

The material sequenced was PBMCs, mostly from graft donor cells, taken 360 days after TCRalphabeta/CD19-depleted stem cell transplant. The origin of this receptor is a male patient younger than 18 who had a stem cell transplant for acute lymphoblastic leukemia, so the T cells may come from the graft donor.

The chain's CDR3 is CAISVSSTDTQYF. DNA for the CDR3: TGTGCCATCAGTGTTTCTAGCACAGATACGCAGTATTTT. V usage is TRBV10-3 and J usage is TRBJ2-3; D is unresolved. CDR1 and CDR2 (germline): ENHRY, SYGVKD. With 4 bases removed from V and 0 bases from J, the gap between germline ends came to 5 bases. There are 13 residues in the CDR3.